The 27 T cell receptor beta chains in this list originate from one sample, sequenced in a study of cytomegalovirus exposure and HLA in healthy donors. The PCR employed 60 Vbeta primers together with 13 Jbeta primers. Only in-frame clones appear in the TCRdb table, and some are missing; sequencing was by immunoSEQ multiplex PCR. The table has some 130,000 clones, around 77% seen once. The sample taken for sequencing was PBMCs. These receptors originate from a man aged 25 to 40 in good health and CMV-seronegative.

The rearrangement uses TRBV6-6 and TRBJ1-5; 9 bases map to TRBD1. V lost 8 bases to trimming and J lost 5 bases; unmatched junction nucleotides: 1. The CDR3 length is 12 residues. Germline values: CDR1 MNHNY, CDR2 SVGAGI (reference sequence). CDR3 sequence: CASRQGDQPQHF. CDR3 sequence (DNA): TGTGCCAGCCGACAGGGGGATCAGCCCCAGCATTTT.

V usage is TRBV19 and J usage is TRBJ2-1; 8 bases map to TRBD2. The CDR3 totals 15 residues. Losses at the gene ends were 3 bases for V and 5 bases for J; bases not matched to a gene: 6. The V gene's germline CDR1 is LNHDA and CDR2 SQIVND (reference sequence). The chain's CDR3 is CASSIVWGLDNEQFF. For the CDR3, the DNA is TGTGCCAGTAGTATCGTCTGGGGACTAGACAATGAGCAGTTCTTC.

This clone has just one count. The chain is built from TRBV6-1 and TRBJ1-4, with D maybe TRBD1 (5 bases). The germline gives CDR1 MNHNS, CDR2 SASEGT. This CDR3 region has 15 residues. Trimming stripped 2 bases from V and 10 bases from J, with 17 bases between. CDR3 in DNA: TGTGCCAGCAGTGAAAATGCAGGGTGGAGTGGAAAACTGTTTTTT. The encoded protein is CASSENAGWSGKLFF.

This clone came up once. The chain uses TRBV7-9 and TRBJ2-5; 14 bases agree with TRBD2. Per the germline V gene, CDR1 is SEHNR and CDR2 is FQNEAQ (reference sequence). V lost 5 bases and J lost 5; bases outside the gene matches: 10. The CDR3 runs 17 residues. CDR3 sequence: CASSPQGTSGSGETQYF. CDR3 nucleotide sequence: TGTGCCAGCAGCCCCCAAGGGACTAGCGGGAGCGGCGAGACCCAGTACTTC.

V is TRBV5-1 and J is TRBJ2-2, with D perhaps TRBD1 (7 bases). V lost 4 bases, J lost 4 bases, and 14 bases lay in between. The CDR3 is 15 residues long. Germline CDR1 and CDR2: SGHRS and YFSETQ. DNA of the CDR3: TGCGCCAGCAGCACGACAGGGACTGGCACCGGGGAGCTGTTTTTT. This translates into CASSTTGTGTGELFF.

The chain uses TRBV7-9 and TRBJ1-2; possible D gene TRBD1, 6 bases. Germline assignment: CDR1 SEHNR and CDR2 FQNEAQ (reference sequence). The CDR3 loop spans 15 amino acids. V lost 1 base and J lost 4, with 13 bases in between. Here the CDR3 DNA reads TGTGCCAGCAGCTTAGGGGGGCTTCAACCCTATGGCTACACCTTC. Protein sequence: CASSLGGLQPYGYTF. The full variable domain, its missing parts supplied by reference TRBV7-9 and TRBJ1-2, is DTGVSQNPRHKITKRGQNVTFRCDPISEHNRLYWYRQTLGQGPEFLTYFQNEAQLEKSRLLSDRFSAERPKGSFSTLEIQRTEQGDSAMYLCASSLGGLQPYGYTFGSGTRLTVV.

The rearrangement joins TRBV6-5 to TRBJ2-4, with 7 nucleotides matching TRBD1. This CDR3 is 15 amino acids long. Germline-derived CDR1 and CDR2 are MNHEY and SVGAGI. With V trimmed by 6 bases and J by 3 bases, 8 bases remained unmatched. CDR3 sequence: CASRSDRVDKNIQYF. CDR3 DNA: TGTGCCAGCAGAAGCGACAGGGTTGACAAAAACATTCAGTACTTC.

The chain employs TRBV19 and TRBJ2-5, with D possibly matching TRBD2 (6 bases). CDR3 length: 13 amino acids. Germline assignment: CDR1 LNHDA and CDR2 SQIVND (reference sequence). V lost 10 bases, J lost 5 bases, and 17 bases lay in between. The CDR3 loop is CATNRDAGETQYF. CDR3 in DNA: TGTGCCACTAATCGGGACGCGGGGGAGACCCAGTACTTC.

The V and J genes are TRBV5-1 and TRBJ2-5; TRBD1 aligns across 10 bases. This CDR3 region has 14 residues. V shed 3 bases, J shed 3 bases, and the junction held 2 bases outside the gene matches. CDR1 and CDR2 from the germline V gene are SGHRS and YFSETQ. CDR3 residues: CASSWGTGEETQYF. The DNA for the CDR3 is TGCGCCAGCAGCTGGGGGACAGGGGAAGAGACCCAGTACTTC.

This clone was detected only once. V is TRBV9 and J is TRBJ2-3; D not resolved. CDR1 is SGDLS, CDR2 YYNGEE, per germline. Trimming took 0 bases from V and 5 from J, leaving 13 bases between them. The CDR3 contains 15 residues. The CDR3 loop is CASSVELIGQDTQYF. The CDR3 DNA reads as TGTGCCAGCAGCGTAGAGCTGATTGGGCAAGATACGCAGTATTTT.

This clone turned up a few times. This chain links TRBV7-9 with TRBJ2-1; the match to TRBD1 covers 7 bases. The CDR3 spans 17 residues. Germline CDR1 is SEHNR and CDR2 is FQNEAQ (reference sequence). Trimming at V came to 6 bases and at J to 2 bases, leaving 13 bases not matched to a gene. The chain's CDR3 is CASRPNRQGITYNEQFF. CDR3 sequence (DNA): TGTGCCAGCAGACCGAACCGACAGGGCATTACCTACAATGAGCAGTTCTTC.

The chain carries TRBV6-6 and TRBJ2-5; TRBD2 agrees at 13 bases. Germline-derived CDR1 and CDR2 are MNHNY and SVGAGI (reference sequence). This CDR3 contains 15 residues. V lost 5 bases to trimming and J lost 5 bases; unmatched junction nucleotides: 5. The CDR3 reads CASSPTSGRGETQYF. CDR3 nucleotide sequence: TGTGCCAGCAGTCCAACTAGCGGGAGGGGGGAGACCCAGTACTTC.

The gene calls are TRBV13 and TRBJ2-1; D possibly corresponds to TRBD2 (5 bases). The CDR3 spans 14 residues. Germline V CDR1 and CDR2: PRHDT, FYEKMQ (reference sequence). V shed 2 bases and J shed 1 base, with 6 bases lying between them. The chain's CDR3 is CASSLWTSYNEQFF. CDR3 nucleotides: TGTGCCAGCAGCTTATGGACTTCCTACAATGAGCAGTTCTTC. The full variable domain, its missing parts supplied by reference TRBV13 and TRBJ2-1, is AAGVIQSPRHLIKEKRETATLKCYPIPRHDTVYWYQQGPGQDPQFLISFYEKMQSDKGSIPDRFSAQQFSDYHSELNMSSLELGDSALYFCASSLWTSYNEQFFGPGTRLTVL.

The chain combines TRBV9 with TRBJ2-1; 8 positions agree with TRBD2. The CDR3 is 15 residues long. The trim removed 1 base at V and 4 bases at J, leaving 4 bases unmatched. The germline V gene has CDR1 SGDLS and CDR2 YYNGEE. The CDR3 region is CASSVRSSGYNEQFF. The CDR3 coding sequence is TGTGCCAGCAGCGTACGGTCTAGCGGGTACAATGAGCAGTTCTTC.

The CDR3 loop reads CASRPSPWGWDEQFF. CDR3 in DNA: TGTGCCAGCAGACCCTCCCCTTGGGGCTGGGATGAGCAGTTCTTC. V gene TRBV2 combines with J gene TRBJ2-1; a weak D match, TRBD1 (5 bases). This CDR3 has 15 amino acids. Trimming took 6 bases from V and 8 from J, leaving 20 bases between them. The V gene's germline CDR1 is SNHLY and CDR2 FYNNEI.

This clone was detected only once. CDR3 loop: CASSVGGLAEDTQYF. The CDR3 region has the DNA TGTGCCAGCAGCGTAGGGGGACTAGCGGAGGATACGCAGTATTTT. The chain recombines TRBV9 with TRBJ2-3; 11 bases map to TRBD2. V dropped 0 bases and J dropped 6; count of bases not matched to a gene: 3. Germline V gene lookup returns CDR1 SGDLS and CDR2 YYNGEE. The CDR3 consists of 15 residues. The full variable domain, with the rest looked up from reference TRBV9 and TRBJ2-3, is DSGVTQTPKHLITATGQRVTLRCSPRSGDLSVYWYQQSLDQGLQFLIQYYNGEERAKGNILERFSAQQFPDLHSELNLSSLELGDSALYFCASSVGGLAEDTQYFGPGTRLTVL.

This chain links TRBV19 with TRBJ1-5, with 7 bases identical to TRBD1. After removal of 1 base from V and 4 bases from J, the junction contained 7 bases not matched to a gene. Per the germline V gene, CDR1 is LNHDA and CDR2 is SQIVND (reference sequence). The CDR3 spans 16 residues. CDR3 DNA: TGTGCCAGTAGTATAGGACAGGGACTTTGGAATCAGCCCCAGCATTTT. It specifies CASSIGQGLWNQPQHF.

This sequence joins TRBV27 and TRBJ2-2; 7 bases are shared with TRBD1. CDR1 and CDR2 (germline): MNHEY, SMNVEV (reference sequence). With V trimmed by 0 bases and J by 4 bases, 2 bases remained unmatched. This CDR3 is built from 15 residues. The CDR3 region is CASSLSTGRTGELFF. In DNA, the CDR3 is TGTGCCAGCAGTTTATCGACAGGGCGCACCGGGGAGCTGTTTTTT.

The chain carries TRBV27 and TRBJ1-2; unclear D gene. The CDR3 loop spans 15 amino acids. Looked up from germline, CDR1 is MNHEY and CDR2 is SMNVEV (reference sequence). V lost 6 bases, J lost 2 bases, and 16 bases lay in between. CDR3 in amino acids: CASRRALQSNYGYTF. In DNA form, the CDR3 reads TGTGCCAGCAGGCGGGCTCTCCAGTCGAACTATGGCTACACCTTC.

DNA of the CDR3: TGTGCCAGCAGCTTCCGGACAACCTACAATGAGCAGTTCTTC. Translated, it gives CASSFRTTYNEQFF. J is TRBJ2-1 and V is TRBV5-4; D is possibly TRBD1 (5 bases). Trimming stripped 2 bases from V and 2 bases from J, with 8 bases between. CDR1 is SGHNT and CDR2 is YYREEE in the germline V gene (reference sequence). There are 14 residues in the CDR3.

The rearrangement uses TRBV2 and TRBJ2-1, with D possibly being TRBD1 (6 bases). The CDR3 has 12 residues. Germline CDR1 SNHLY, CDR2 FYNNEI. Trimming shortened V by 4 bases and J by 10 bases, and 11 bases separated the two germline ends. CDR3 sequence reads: CASSGGRGEQFF. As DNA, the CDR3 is TGTGCCAGCAGTGGCGGCAGGGGCGAGCAGTTCTTC.

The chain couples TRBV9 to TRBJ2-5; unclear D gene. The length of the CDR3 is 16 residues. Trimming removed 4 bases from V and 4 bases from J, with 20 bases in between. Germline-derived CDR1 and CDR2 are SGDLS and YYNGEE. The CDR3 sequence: CASSTPTEGVTETQYF. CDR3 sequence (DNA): TGTGCCAGCAGCACCCCGACCGAAGGAGTAACAGAGACCCAGTACTTC. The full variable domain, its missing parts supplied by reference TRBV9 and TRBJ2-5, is DSGVTQTPKHLITATGQRVTLRCSPRSGDLSVYWYQQSLDQGLQFLIQYYNGEERAKGNILERFSAQQFPDLHSELNLSSLELGDSALYFCASSTPTEGVTETQYFGPGTRLLVL.

The CDR3 protein is CASSSAGLDTGELFF. As DNA, the CDR3 is TGTGCCAGCAGCTCGGCGGGACTAGACACCGGGGAGCTGTTTTTT. This chain uses TRBV6-6 with TRBJ2-2; 8 bases align to TRBD2. V was pared by 6 bases and J by 3 bases, with 6 bases of the junction left unmatched. CDR1 and CDR2 from the germline V gene are MNHNY and SVGAGI (reference sequence). This CDR3 spans 15 amino acids.

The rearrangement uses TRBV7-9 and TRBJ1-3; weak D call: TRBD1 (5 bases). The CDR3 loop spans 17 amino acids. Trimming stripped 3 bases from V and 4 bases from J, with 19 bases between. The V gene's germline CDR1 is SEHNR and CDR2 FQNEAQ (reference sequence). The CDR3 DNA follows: TGTGCCAGCAGCTTCCCCGGGACTCCAGGATTCGGAAACACCATATATTTT. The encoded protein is CASSFPGTPGFGNTIYF.

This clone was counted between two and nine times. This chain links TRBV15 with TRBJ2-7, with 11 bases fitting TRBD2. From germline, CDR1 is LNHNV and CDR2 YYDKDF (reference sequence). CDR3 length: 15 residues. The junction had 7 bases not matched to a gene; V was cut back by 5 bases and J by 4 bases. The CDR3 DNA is TGTGCCACCAGCTACCCTAGCGGGAGGATTTACGAGCAGTACTTC. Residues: CATSYPSGRIYEQYF. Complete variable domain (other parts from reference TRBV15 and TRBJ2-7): DAMVIQNPRYQVTQFGKPVTLSCSQTLNHNVMYWYQQKSSQAPKLLFHYYDKDFNNEADTPDNFQSRRPNTSFCFLDIRSPGLGDTAMYLCATSYPSGRIYEQYFGPGTRLTVT.

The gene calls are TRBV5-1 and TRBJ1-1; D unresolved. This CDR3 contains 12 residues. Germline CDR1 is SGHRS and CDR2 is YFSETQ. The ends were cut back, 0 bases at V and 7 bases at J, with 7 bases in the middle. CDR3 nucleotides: TGCGCCAGCAGCTTGGACAGCATTGAAGCTTTCTTT. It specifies CASSLDSIEAFF.

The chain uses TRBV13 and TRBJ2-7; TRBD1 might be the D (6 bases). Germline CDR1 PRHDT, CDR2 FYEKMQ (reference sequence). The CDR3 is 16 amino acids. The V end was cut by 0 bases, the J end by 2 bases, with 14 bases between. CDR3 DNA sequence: TGTGCCAGCAGCTTAGGGTCGGGACATAAAACCTACGAGCAGTACTTC. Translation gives CASSLGSGHKTYEQYF. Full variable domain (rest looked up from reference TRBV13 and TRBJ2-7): AAGVIQSPRHLIKEKRETATLKCYPIPRHDTVYWYQQGPGQDPQFLISFYEKMQSDKGSIPDRFSAQQFSDYHSELNMSSLELGDSALYFCASSLGSGHKTYEQYFGPGTRLTVT.